This passage covers 32 T cell receptor beta chains from one sample sequenced in a study of Ad26.COV2.S vaccination and SARS-CoV-2 variants. Only in-frame clones appear in the TCRdb table, and some are missing; sequencing was by immunoSEQ multiplex PCR. The sample lists about 400,000 clones, approximately 91% occurring once. Sample treatment: 15 to 20 received Ad26.COV2.S at low or high dose, single or two shots; about five received placebo; per-sample allocation not given. Specimen acquisition occurred on day 63 following the initial vaccine or placebo injection. The sequenced sample was peripheral blood, obtained in a trial of Ad26.COV2.S vaccine versus placebo. These receptors originate from a person between 18 and 65 years old who received the Ad26.COV2.S COVID-19 vaccine or a placebo.

The rearrangement links TRBV3-1 (or the pseudogene TRBV3-2) to TRBJ2-5; 16 bases map to TRBD2. From germline, CDR1 is LGHDT and CDR2 YNNKEL (reference sequence). CDR3 length equals 18 residues. V was pared by 1 base and J by 5 bases, with 7 bases of the junction left unmatched. The CDR3 region is CASSQAGTSGRAWETQYF. In DNA form, the CDR3 reads TGTGCCAGCAGCCAAGCCGGGACTAGCGGGAGGGCCTGGGAGACCCAGTACTTC.

The rearrangement joins TRBV9 to TRBJ2-2; maybe TRBD1 (5 bases). Trimming left V 0 bases short and J 6 bases short, with 9 bases between. CDR1 and CDR2 (germline): SGDLS, YYNGEE. This CDR3 spans 14 amino acids. In DNA form, the CDR3 reads TGTGCCAGCAGCGTAGTTCAGGGTTCCGGGGAGCTGTTTTTT. Amino acids: CASSVVQGSGELFF.

The gene calls are TRBV4-1 and TRBJ2-2, with 8 bases fitting TRBD1. The CDR3 has 16 residues. Germline CDR1 MGHRA, CDR2 YSYEKL. The V and J ends lost 4 bases and 6 bases, in that order; junction bases with no gene match: 10. The CDR3 sequence is CASSPRTGRVAGELFF. The CDR3 coding sequence is TGCGCCAGCAGCCCGAGGACAGGGAGAGTCGCCGGGGAGCTGTTTTTT.

Only one count was recorded for this clone. V and J are TRBV19 and TRBJ1-3; D might be TRBD1 (6 bases). V dropped 7 bases and J dropped 3 bases, with 25 bases sitting between them. Germline V gene data show CDR1 as LNHDA and CDR2 as SQIVND (reference sequence). CDR3 length: 18 amino acids. In DNA, the CDR3 is TGTGCCAGTACCTTAAGCCCCCTCCGCGCAGGGGATGGAAACACCATATATTTT. Translated: CASTLSPLRAGDGNTIYF.

The CDR3 spells CASSLFSGVTGELFF. The CDR3 nucleotides are TGTGCCAGCAGCCTATTCTCAGGGGTCACCGGGGAGCTGTTTTTT. The gene calls are TRBV6-2 or TRBV6-3 and TRBJ2-2, with D perhaps matching TRBD1 (6 bases). Germline CDR1 reads MNHEY; CDR2 reads SVGEGT. This CDR3 contains 15 residues. Between the trimmed V and J ends, which lost 6 bases and 4 bases, there was a span of 15 bases.

The chain couples TRBV5-4 to TRBJ2-5; 7 bases map to TRBD2. V was clipped by 3 bases and J by 4 bases; unmatched bases: 6. The CDR3 loop spans 14 amino acids. The germline gives CDR1 SGHNT, CDR2 YYREEE (reference sequence). The CDR3 nucleotides are TGTGCCAGCAGCTGGGGGGACTACGGAGAGACCCAGTACTTC. Translation: CASSWGDYGETQYF.

This CDR3 is CASSVLSSGANVLTF. The CDR3 DNA sequence: TGTGCCAGTAGTGTCCTTTCGTCTGGGGCCAACGTCCTGACTTTC. The chain links TRBV19 to TRBJ2-6; D ambiguous. The CDR3 has 15 residues. Germline CDR1 LNHDA, CDR2 SQIVND (reference sequence). V gave up 5 bases and J gave up 1 base, with 9 bases separating them.

This chain links TRBV9 with TRBJ2-1; 11 bases match TRBD2. J lost 9 bases, V lost 7 bases, and 12 bases had no gene match. CDR3 length: 15 residues. Per the germline V gene, CDR1 is SGDLS and CDR2 is YYNGEE. Here the CDR3 reads CASVPSGRPSSEQFF. The CDR3 region has the DNA TGTGCCAGCGTCCCTAGCGGGAGGCCCTCCAGTGAGCAGTTCTTC.

The sample holds a few counts of this clone. J is TRBJ1-6 and V is TRBV6-5; the D is unclear. The V end lost 6 bases, the J end lost 9 bases, and 9 bases lay between the germline ends. CDR1 is MNHEY, CDR2 SVGAGI, per germline. This CDR3 spans 12 amino acids. The CDR3 sequence: CASRRVGSPLHF. The CDR3 bases are TGTGCCAGCAGACGTGTCGGTTCACCCCTCCACTTT.

The chain employs TRBV27 and TRBJ2-1; 7 bases line up with TRBD2. This CDR3 has 15 amino acids. With V trimmed by 6 bases and J by 2 bases, 7 bases remained unmatched. Germline CDR1 is MNHEY and CDR2 is SMNVEV (reference sequence). CDR3 in DNA: TGTGCCAGCAGCAAAGAAGCGGGGCCCTACAATGAGCAGTTCTTC. Translating it yields CASSKEAGPYNEQFF.

The chain recombines TRBV28 with TRBJ2-3; a weak D match, TRBD2 (5 bases). The V gene's germline CDR1 is MDHEN and CDR2 SYDVKM. V lost 4 bases to trimming and J lost 6 bases, with 5 bases between them. The length of the CDR3 is 11 residues. This CDR3 reads CASSSGDTQYF. The CDR3 coding sequence is TGTGCCAGCAGTTCGGGGGATACGCAGTATTTT.

This chain links TRBV28 with TRBJ1-6; 10 positions agree with TRBD1. Germline CDR1 is MDHEN and CDR2 is SYDVKM. CDR3 length equals 14 residues. Trimming cost V 6 bases and J 11 bases; bases outside gene matches: 7. The CDR3 DNA reads as TGTGCCAGCAGCACGGGACAGGGGCCAGCACCCCTCCACTTT. Residues: CASSTGQGPAPLHF.

This clone was recorded once. This chain uses TRBV4-3 with TRBJ2-5; no clear D gene. The CDR3 is 15 amino acids. V was cut by 0 bases and J by 2 bases, with 10 bases left in between. Germline V gene lookup returns CDR1 LGHNA and CDR2 YSLEER. CDR3 sequence (DNA): TGCGCCAGCAGCCAAGATGAAAAAGAACAAGAGACCCAGTACTTC. The encoded protein is CASSQDEKEQETQYF.

This chain joins TRBV19 and TRBJ2-7; perhaps TRBD1 as D (5 bases). Trimming removed 4 bases at V and 1 base at J, with 11 bases between. Germline CDR1 LNHDA, CDR2 SQIVND (reference sequence). This CDR3 contains 14 residues. The CDR3 region is CASSNPGASYEQYF. The CDR3 bases are TGTGCCAGTAGTAACCCTGGGGCGTCCTACGAGCAGTACTTC.

The chain carries TRBV12-3 or TRBV12-4 and TRBJ2-3, with D uncertain. The V end lost 6 bases, the J end lost 4 bases, and 8 bases lay between the germline ends. The length of the CDR3 is 12 residues. The CDR3 DNA is TGTGCCAGCAGCCCTATATCAGATACGCAGTATTTT. Protein sequence: CASSPISDTQYF.

This clone came up once. The V call is TRBV5-6, the J call TRBJ2-1; 8 bases align to TRBD2. CDR1 and CDR2 (germline): SGHDT, YYEEEE. The length of the CDR3 is 14 residues. J was trimmed by 7 bases and V by 7 bases; bases with no gene match: 10. CDR3 DNA: TGTGCCAGCCTAGGGGCGGGAGGAGGGAATGAGCAGTTCTTC. Amino acids: CASLGAGGGNEQFF.

The chain has TRBV19 and TRBJ1-5; the match to TRBD1 covers 8 bases. CDR1 and CDR2 from the germline V gene are LNHDA and SQIVND (reference sequence). The CDR3 length is 14 residues. With V trimmed by 7 bases and J by 6 bases, 8 bases remained unmatched. The CDR3 coding sequence is TGTGCCAGTAAAAGGACAGGGACGGGTCAGCCCCAGCATTTT. Translated, it gives CASKRTGTGQPQHF.

The V call is TRBV21-1, the J call TRBJ2-1; no check of the table's D call, TRBD1, against the DNA was made. TRBV21-1 represents a pseudogene. CDR3 length: 17 residues. In DNA, the CDR3 is TGTGCCACCAGAGGGGGCCTTACAGGGGGGCTGTACAATGAGCAGTTCTTC. Protein product: CATRGGLTGGLYNEQFF.

This clone occurred a few times. The rearrangement links TRBV6-5 to TRBJ1-2; 9 bases are a match to TRBD1. The CDR3 runs 13 residues. The germline gives CDR1 MNHEY, CDR2 SVGAGI. V lost 2 bases to trimming and J lost 8 bases; unmatched junction nucleotides: 3. CDR3 sequence (DNA): TGTGCCAGCAGTTACATCGGACAGGGGGGCTACACCTTC. Translated: CASSYIGQGGYTF.

The rearrangement links TRBV28 to TRBJ2-2, with 12 nucleotides matching TRBD1. The V gene end was trimmed by 8 bases and the J gene end by 4 bases; junction bases not matched to a gene: 2. Germline V gives CDR1 MDHEN, CDR2 SYDVKM. CDR3 length: 14 amino acids. CDR3 amino acids: CASGDRGPTGELFF. The CDR3 DNA reads as TGTGCCAGCGGGGACAGGGGGCCCACCGGGGAGCTGTTTTTT.

The V call is TRBV5-4, the J call TRBJ2-7; the D is unclear. V lost 0 bases, J lost 7 bases, and 14 bases lay in between. The CDR3 sequence is 14 residues long. The germline CDR1 and CDR2 sequences are SGHNT and YYREEE (reference sequence). The CDR3 protein is CASSLVGLREEQYF. As DNA, the CDR3 is TGTGCCAGCAGCTTGGTGGGCCTCAGAGAGGAGCAGTACTTC.

CDR3: CASSPNGWDTGELFF. The CDR3, as DNA: TGTGCCAGCAGCCCCAACGGGTGGGACACCGGGGAGCTGTTTTTT. The V gene is TRBV7-2, the J gene TRBJ2-2; unclear D gene. Trimming took 5 bases from V and 3 from J, leaving 13 bases between them. CDR1 is SGHTA, CDR2 FQGNSA, per germline. The CDR3 sequence is 15 residues long. The entire variable domain, with the rest obtained from reference TRBV7-2 and TRBJ2-2, is as follows: GAGVSQSPSNKVTEKGKDVELRCDPISGHTALYWYRQSLGQGLEFLIYFQGNSAPDKSGLPSDRFSAERTGGSVSTLTIQRTQQEDSAVYLCASSPNGWDTGELFFGEGSRLTVL.

V and J are TRBV4-3 and TRBJ1-1; D is unresolved. Germline V gene data show CDR1 as LGHNA and CDR2 as YSLEER. V was pared by 0 bases and J by 8 bases, with 13 bases between. The CDR3 totals 14 residues. The chain's CDR3 is CASSQEGPSQEAFF. The DNA of the CDR3 is TGCGCCAGCAGCCAAGAAGGCCCTAGCCAGGAAGCTTTCTTT.

The rearrangement joins TRBV2 to TRBJ2-3; 7 bases line up with TRBD2. The CDR3 is 16 amino acids. Per the germline V gene, CDR1 is SNHLY and CDR2 is FYNNEI. The V and J ends lost 6 bases and 1 base, in that order; junction bases with no gene match: 10. Here the CDR3 reads CASRDLLAAGTDTQYF. DNA of the CDR3: TGTGCCAGCAGGGACCTCCTAGCGGCTGGCACAGATACGCAGTATTTT.

V gene TRBV9 combines with J gene TRBJ2-2; 8 bases fit TRBD2. CDR3 length: 16 amino acids. Germline CDR1 and CDR2: SGDLS and YYNGEE. V shed 0 bases, J shed 2 bases, and the junction held 3 bases outside the gene matches. Here the CDR3 reads CASSVELAVNTGELFF. Here the CDR3 DNA reads TGTGCCAGCAGCGTAGAACTAGCGGTCAACACCGGGGAGCTGTTTTTT.

This clone was picked up one time. CDR3 protein: CASSISGGEYEQYF. The CDR3 DNA reads TGTGCCAGCAGCATAAGCGGGGGGGAATACGAGCAGTACTTC. The chain has TRBV5-6 and TRBJ2-7, with 10 bases identical to TRBD2. Germline values: CDR1 SGHDT, CDR2 YYEEEE. This CDR3 is 14 amino acids long. V gave up 4 bases and J gave up 4 bases; unmatched junction bases: 5.

The chain joins TRBV6-2 or TRBV6-3 to TRBJ1-5; 11 bases are shared with TRBD1. The V gene's germline CDR1 is MNHEY and CDR2 SVGEGT. V lost 6 bases to trimming and J lost 7 bases; unmatched junction nucleotides: 8. The CDR3 is 15 amino acids. CDR3 in DNA: TGTGCCAGCAGCTGGGAGGGGACAGGGGGACAGCCCCAGCATTTT. Translating gives CASSWEGTGGQPQHF.

This sequence joins TRBV15 and TRBJ2-1; tentative D call: TRBD2 (6 bases). V gave up 0 bases and J gave up 7 bases, with 16 bases separating them. This CDR3 region has 16 residues. Germline values: CDR1 LNHNV, CDR2 YYDKDF (reference sequence). Written as DNA, the CDR3 is TGTGCCACCAGCAGAGATGGCCGGGAGCGTACAAATGAGCAGTTCTTC. It codes for CATSRDGRERTNEQFF.

The rearrangement links TRBV5-1 to TRBJ2-6; 15 positions agree with TRBD2. V shed 4 bases and J 2 bases; nucleotides not matched to a gene: 10. Germline-derived CDR1 and CDR2 are SGHRS and YFSETQ. The CDR3 has 20 amino acids. The CDR3 DNA sequence: TGCGCCAGCAGCAGAATAGGGACTAGCGGGAGGACTACTGGGGCCAACGTCCTGACTTTC. Its protein product is CASSRIGTSGRTTGANVLTF.

The V call is TRBV2, the J call TRBJ2-3; weak D call: TRBD1 (5 bases). Germline loops: CDR1 SNHLY, CDR2 FYNNEI. The CDR3 extends over 14 amino acids. Trimming stripped 7 bases from V and 6 bases from J, with 17 bases between. The CDR3 region is CASILDSRADTQYF. The CDR3 coding sequence is TGTGCCAGCATCCTCGACAGTCGGGCGGATACGCAGTATTTT.

The CDR3 reads CASSIQGRNTEAFF. CDR3 DNA sequence: TGTGCCAGTAGTATACAGGGGCGGAACACTGAAGCTTTCTTT. This chain connects TRBV19 to TRBJ1-1, with D tentatively TRBD1 (6 bases). Trimming left V 2 bases short and J 1 base short, with 8 bases between. The V gene's germline CDR1 is LNHDA and CDR2 SQIVND (reference sequence). This CDR3 has 14 amino acids. The variable domain in full, completed from reference TRBV19 and TRBJ1-1, reads DGGITQSPKYLFRKEGQNVTLSCEQNLNHDAMYWYRQDPGQGLRLIYYSQIVNDFQKGDIAEGYSVSREKKESFPLTVTSAQKNPTAFYLCASSIQGRNTEAFFGQGTRLTVV.

The chain joins TRBV28 to TRBJ2-5; no reliable D call. The CDR3 extends over 13 amino acids. Germline assignment: CDR1 MDHEN and CDR2 SYDVKM. Trimming removed 3 bases at V and 4 bases at J, with 9 bases between. The CDR3 nucleotides are TGTGCCAGCAGTTTTGCGGTATCAGAGACCCAGTACTTC. It specifies CASSFAVSETQYF.